Listed below are T cell receptor beta chains from one sample, sequenced in a study of blood T cell repertoires in COVID-19. Measured with immunoSEQ multiplex PCR; TCRdb has only the in-frame clones, and not every one. This table holds 60,000 to 75,000 clones, 70% to 90% found once. Input material: peripheral blood. The receptors were sampled from a woman aged 50 to 65 with COVID-19, enrolled during active disease. The CDR3 runs from the conserved cysteine through the conserved F or W. Fields, in order: clone size, D gene, V gene, J gene, CDR3 protein, CDR3 DNA. A D gene is named only where the DNA matches it firmly. Clone size appears in some rows only: once, few, many, or a class for an expanded clone.

>few|-|TRBV5-1|TRBJ2-3
CASSQEGSTDTQYF
TGCGCCAGCAGCCAGGAGGGATCCACAGATACGCAGTATTTT
>once|TRBD2|TRBV3-1/TRBV3-2|TRBJ2-1
CASSQGRLATEQFF
TGTGCCAGCAGCCAAGGTAGACTAGCGACTGAGCAGTTCTTC
>-|-|TRBV27|TRBJ2-1
CASSSATLASSYNEQFF
TGTGCCAGCAGTTCCGCAACCCTAGCGAGCTCCTACAATGAGCAGTTCTTC
>-|-|TRBV7-9|TRBJ1-5
CASSLGDTNQPQHF
TGTGCCAGCAGCTTAGGGGACACCAATCAGCCCCAGCATTTT
>-|TRBD2|TRBV18|TRBJ2-1
CASSPPPVLAGVEQFF
TGTGCCAGCTCACCGCCCCCGGTGTTAGCGGGCGTGGAGCAGTTCTTC
>-|TRBD2|TRBV19|TRBJ2-1
CASRARHPSGRAHEQFF
TGTGCCAGTCGGGCCCGTCACCCTAGCGGGAGGGCCCATGAGCAGTTCTTC
>many|-|TRBV5-4|TRBJ1-2
CASSLARAEWGYTF
TGTGCCAGCAGCTTGGCCCGCGCTGAGTGGGGCTACACCTTC
>-|-|TRBV6-5|TRBJ1-5
CASSSGVGPQHF
TGTGCCAGCAGTTCGGGGGTCGGGCCCCAGCATTTT
>-|-|TRBV12-3/TRBV12-4|TRBJ1-1
CASSLLGQGSAFF
TGTGCCAGCAGTTTATTGGGTCAGGGATCAGCTTTCTTT
>-|TRBD1|TRBV27|TRBJ1-5
CASSPRGPDQPQHF
TGTGCCAGCAGTCCGAGGGGGCCGGATCAGCCCCAGCATTTT
>-|-|TRBV6-5|TRBJ1-5
CASSPAAAQPQHF
TGTGCCAGCAGCCCGGCGGCCGCTCAGCCCCAGCATTTT
>-|-|TRBV28|TRBJ1-2
CASRSTVLSGYTF
TGTGCCAGCAGGTCGACAGTTTTGAGCGGCTACACCTTC
>-|-|TRBV21-1|TRBJ2-1
CASIGTSGRAPQFYNEQFF
TGTGCCAGCATCGGGACTAGCGGGAGGGCCCCTCAATTCTACAATGAGCAGTTCTTC
>-|-|TRBV6-4|TRBJ2-1
CASSDLPGAGYNEQFF
TGTGCCAGCAGTGACCTTCCGGGAGCAGGCTACAATGAGCAGTTCTTC
>-|-|TRBV3-1/TRBV3-2|TRBJ1-6
CASSQDVQGGNSPLHF
TGTGCCAGCAGCCAAGATGTCCAGGGAGGTAATTCACCCCTCCACTTT
>once|TRBD1|TRBV2|TRBJ1-4
CASSLGTGFNEKLFF
TGTGCCAGCAGTTTAGGGACAGGATTTAATGAAAAACTGTTTTTT
>-|-|TRBV19|TRBJ1-5
CASGGGTSKWSQHF
TGTGCCAGCGGGGGGGGGACCTCTAAGTGGTCCCAGCATTTT
>-|TRBD1|TRBV2|TRBJ2-7
CASANPGGTYEQYF
TGTGCCAGCGCAAACCCAGGGGGCACCTACGAGCAGTACTTC
>-|-|TRBV28|TRBJ2-7
CASSPNYEQYF
TGTGCCAGCAGTCCCAATTACGAGCAGTACTTC
>-|TRBD2|TRBV7-9|TRBJ2-1
CASSPSNQAGVEQFF
TGTGCCAGCAGCCCTTCCAATCAAGCGGGAGTTGAGCAGTTCTTC
>-|-|TRBV28|TRBJ2-3
CASSQGRGGSATDTQYF
TGTGCCAGCAGCCAGGGGCGGGGCGGGAGTGCCACAGATACGCAGTATTTT
>-|-|TRBV7-9|TRBJ2-1
CASSLGGRPHNEQFF
TGTGCCAGCAGCTTAGGTGGGAGGCCCCACAATGAGCAGTTCTTC
>-|-|TRBV3-1/TRBV3-2|TRBJ1-5
CASSPRLPSGQGPQHF
TGTGCCAGCAGCCCCCGGTTGCCGTCAGGGCAGGGACCCCAGCATTTT
>-|-|TRBV7-9|TRBJ2-3
CASSSGGTRDHSDTQYF
TGTGCCAGCAGCTCCGGCGGAACGAGAGACCATTCAGATACGCAGTATTTT
>-|TRBD1|TRBV6-1|TRBJ2-7
CASSQGQGIYEQYF
TGTGCCAGCAGTCAAGGACAGGGTATCTACGAGCAGTACTTC
>-|-|TRBV5-5|TRBJ2-1
CASSLALEAYNEQFF
TGTGCCAGCAGCTTAGCTTTAGAAGCCTACAATGAGCAGTTCTTC
>-|TRBD1|TRBV7-8|TRBJ1-5
CASSSPGQQLYSNQPQHF
TGTGCCAGCAGCTCCCCGGGACAGCAACTCTATAGCAATCAGCCCCAGCATTTT
>-|TRBD1|TRBV27|TRBJ2-7
CASSFKDRDYEQYF
TGTGCCAGCAGTTTTAAAGACAGGGACTACGAGCAGTACTTC
>-|-|TRBV5-1|TRBJ1-1
CASSTRAREAFF
TGCGCCAGCAGCACCAGGGCGAGGGAAGCTTTCTTT
>-|-|TRBV7-2|TRBJ1-1
CASRVQGRNTEAFF
TGTGCCAGCAGGGTTCAGGGGCGGAACACTGAAGCTTTCTTT
>-|-|TRBV28|TRBJ1-6
CASSPPPGNSPLHF
TGTGCCAGCAGCCCCCCCCCAGGGAATTCACCCCTCCACTTT
>-|-|TRBV5-1|TRBJ2-1
CASSLDGNPHNEQFF
TGCGCCAGCAGCTTGGACGGTAACCCCCACAATGAGCAGTTCTTC
>-|TRBD2|TRBV7-6|TRBJ2-1
CASSLGTRRDEQFF
TGTGCCAGCAGCTTAGGGACTAGGAGGGATGAGCAGTTCTTC
>-|TRBD2|TRBV3-1/TRBV3-2|TRBJ2-5
CASSQVGLAGLETQYF
TGTGCCAGCAGCCAAGTAGGGCTAGCGGGATTAGAGACCCAGTACTTC
>-|TRBD2|TRBV11-2|TRBJ2-1
CASSYLGLAGESSYNEQFF
TGTGCCAGCAGCTACCTGGGACTAGCGGGAGAATCTAGTTACAATGAGCAGTTCTTC